One sample yielded the 7 T cell receptor beta chains listed below, sequenced in a study of T cell clones after liver transplantation. Sequenced by immunoSEQ multiplex PCR; TCRdb stores in-frame clones only, minus some. Among roughly 67,000 clones listed, roughly 92% were seen once. The sequenced sample was CD4+ T cells from blood, obtained less than 27 months after liver transplant. The receptors shown here come from a human patient who received a liver transplant. Some T cells may have originated in the graft donor.

The chain is built from TRBV4-2 and TRBJ2-5, with D hard to call. V dropped 0 bases and J dropped 5 bases, with 7 bases sitting between them. The CDR3 is 13 residues long. Germline V gives CDR1 LGHNA, CDR2 YNFKEQ. The CDR3 sequence: CASSQDVGETQYF. CDR3 bases: TGTGCCAGCAGCCAAGATGTAGGGGAGACCCAGTACTTC.

V usage is TRBV11-2 and J usage is TRBJ2-2, with 7 nucleotides matching TRBD2. The CDR3 has 15 amino acids. Germline lookup yields CDR1 SGHAT and CDR2 FQNNGV. The J segment lost 1 base and the V segment lost 5 bases, leaving 4 bases of the junction unmatched. This CDR3 reads CASSNSGLNTGELFF. The CDR3, as DNA: TGTGCCAGCAGCAATAGCGGGTTGAACACCGGGGAGCTGTTTTTT.

This clone has more than one count but fewer than ten. The chain has TRBV29-1 and TRBJ2-7; D remains unclear. Germline loops: CDR1 SQVTM, CDR2 ANQGSEA. Trimming cost V 3 bases and J 5 bases, with 17 bases left between them. This CDR3 spans 14 amino acids. The CDR3 nucleotides are TGCAGCGTTGAGACCCCTTTGGGAACAGACGAGCAGTACTTC. Translated, it gives CSVETPLGTDEQYF.

The chain is built from TRBV5-1 and TRBJ1-1; D not certain. Germline lookup yields CDR1 SGHRS and CDR2 YFSETQ. Trimming shortened V by 0 bases and J by 2 bases, and 8 bases separated the two germline ends. The CDR3 has 14 residues. The CDR3 DNA follows: TGCGCCAGCAGCTTGGATGCGGGTAACACTGAAGCTTTCTTT. It encodes CASSLDAGNTEAFF.

In this sample, this clone turned up once. The chain combines TRBV30 with TRBJ2-1; perhaps TRBD1 as D (8 bases). The germline V gene encodes CDR1 GTSNPN and CDR2 SVGIG (reference sequence). The CDR3 is 14 amino acids. Trimming took off 2 bases at V and 6 bases at J, with 14 bases between the two ends. The CDR3 nucleotides are TGTGCCTGGAGTCGACAGGGGAGGGGCAATGAGCAGTTCTTC. Translating it yields CAWSRQGRGNEQFF.

The chain employs TRBV5-5 and TRBJ2-2, with TRBD1 matching over 9 bases. J lost 6 bases, V lost 3 bases, and 9 bases had no gene match. The CDR3 covers 16 residues. Germline V gene sequence: CDR1 SGHKS, CDR2 YYEKEE (reference sequence). CDR3 DNA: TGTGCCAGCAGCTCGGGACAGGGACGTGGGTCCGGGGAGCTGTTTTTT. Its translation: CASSSGQGRGSGELFF.

The chain employs TRBV6-5 and TRBJ1-2; no definite D call. Trimming took 5 bases from V and 4 from J, leaving 11 bases between them. Germline V gives CDR1 MNHEY, CDR2 SVGAGI. This CDR3 contains 13 residues. The CDR3 is CASSNKGGYGYTF. In nucleotides, the CDR3 is TGTGCCAGCAGTAACAAAGGAGGCTATGGCTACACCTTC.